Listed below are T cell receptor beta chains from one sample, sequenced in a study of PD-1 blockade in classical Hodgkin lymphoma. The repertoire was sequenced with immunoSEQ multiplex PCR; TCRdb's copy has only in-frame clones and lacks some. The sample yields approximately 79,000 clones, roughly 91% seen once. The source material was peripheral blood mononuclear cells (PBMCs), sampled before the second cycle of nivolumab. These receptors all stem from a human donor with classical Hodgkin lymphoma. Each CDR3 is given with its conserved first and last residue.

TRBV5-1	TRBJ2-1	CASRLTSAERYNEQFF
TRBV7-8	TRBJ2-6	CASSLSPSGSYGANVLTF
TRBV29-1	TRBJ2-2	CSVPRGRNTGELFF
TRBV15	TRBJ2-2	CATSRATGHTGELFF
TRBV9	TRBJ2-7	CASSPGTGRYEQYF
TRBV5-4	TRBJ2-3	CASSWTSGTRADTQYF
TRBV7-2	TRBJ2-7	CASSLRPMAGGLEQYF
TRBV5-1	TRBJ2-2	CASRLRGSPYTGELFF
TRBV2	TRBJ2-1	CASSAARDYNEQFF
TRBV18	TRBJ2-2	CASSPGTGLTGELFF
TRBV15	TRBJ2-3	CATSRETGKVQDTQYF
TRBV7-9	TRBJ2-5	CASSSTTGTSKETQYF
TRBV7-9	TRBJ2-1	CASSLASLVNEQFF
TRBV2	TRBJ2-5	CASWDRQETQYF
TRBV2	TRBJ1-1	CATSQGTKNTEAFF
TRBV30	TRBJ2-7	CAWSGVAEIKFEQYF
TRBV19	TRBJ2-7	CASSGTLGYEQYF
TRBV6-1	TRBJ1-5	CASSDVGFSQPQHF
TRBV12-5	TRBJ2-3	CASGLALQGGGGLQGFTDTQYF
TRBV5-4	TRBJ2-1	CASSPPRAGSYNEQFF
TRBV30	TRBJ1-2	CAWSLTAFNYGYTF
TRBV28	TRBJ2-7	CASRGGPYEQYF
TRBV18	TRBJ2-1	CASSPTIGSSYNEQFF
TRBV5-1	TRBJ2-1	CASSWGTSGNGNEQFF
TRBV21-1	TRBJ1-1	CASSKVGQGENTEAFF
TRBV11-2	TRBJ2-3	CASSLGGRGTDTQYF
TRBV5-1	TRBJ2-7	CASSLSQGPYEQYF
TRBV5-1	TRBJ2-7	CASSFLTPALAGGSYEQYF
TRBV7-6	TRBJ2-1	CASSLTYRTSGYNEQFF
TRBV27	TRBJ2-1	CASSLLYTGADEQFF
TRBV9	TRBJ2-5	CASSSFSGQETQYF
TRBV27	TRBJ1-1	CASARNTEAFF
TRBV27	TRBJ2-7	CASSSTGTSGTPYEQYF
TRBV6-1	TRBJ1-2	CASSPRDRVDGYTF